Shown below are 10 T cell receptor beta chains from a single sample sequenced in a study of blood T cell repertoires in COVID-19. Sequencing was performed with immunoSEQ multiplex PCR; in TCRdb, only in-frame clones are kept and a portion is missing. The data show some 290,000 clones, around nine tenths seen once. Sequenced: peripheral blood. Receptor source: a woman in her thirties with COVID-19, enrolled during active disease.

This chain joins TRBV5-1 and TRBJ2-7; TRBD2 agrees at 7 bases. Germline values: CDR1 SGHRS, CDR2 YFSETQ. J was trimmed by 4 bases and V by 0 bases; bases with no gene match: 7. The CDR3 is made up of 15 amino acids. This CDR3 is CASSLGRGEGYEQYF. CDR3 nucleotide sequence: TGCGCCAGCAGCTTGGGACGGGGGGAGGGTTACGAGCAGTACTTC.

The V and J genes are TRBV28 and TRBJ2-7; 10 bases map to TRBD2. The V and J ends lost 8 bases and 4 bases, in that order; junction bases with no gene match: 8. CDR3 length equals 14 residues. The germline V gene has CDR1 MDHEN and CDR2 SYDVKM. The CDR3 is CASASGRGYYEQYF. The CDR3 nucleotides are TGTGCCAGCGCAAGCGGGAGGGGATATTACGAGCAGTACTTC.

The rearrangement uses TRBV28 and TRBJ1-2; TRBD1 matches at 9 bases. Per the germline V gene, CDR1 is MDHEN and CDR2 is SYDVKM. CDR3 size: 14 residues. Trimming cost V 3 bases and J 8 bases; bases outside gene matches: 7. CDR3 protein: CASSFLDRGNGYTF. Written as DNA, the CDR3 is TGTGCCAGCAGTTTCCTGGACAGGGGCAACGGCTACACCTTC.

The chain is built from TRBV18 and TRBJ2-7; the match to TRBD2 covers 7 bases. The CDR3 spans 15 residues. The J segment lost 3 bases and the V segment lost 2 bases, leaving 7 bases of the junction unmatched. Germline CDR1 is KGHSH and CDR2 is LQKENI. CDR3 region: CASSPVGGPLYEQYF. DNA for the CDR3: TGTGCCAGCTCACCAGTGGGAGGGCCCCTCTACGAGCAGTACTTC.

Here the CDR3 reads CASSEPATSYEQYF. In DNA, the CDR3 is TGTGCCAGCAGTGAACCCGCTACTTCCTACGAGCAGTACTTC. The chain recombines TRBV6-1 with TRBJ2-7; no clear D gene. The CDR3 covers 14 residues. Trimming removed 2 bases at V and 1 base at J, with 9 bases between. Per the germline V gene, CDR1 is MNHNS and CDR2 is SASEGT.

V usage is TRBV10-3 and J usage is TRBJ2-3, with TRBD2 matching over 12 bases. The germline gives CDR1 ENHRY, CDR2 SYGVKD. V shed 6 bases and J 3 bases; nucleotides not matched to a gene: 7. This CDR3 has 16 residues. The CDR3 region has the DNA TGTGCCATCAGCCGTACGACTAGCGGGAGAACAGATACGCAGTATTTT. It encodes CAISRTTSGRTDTQYF.

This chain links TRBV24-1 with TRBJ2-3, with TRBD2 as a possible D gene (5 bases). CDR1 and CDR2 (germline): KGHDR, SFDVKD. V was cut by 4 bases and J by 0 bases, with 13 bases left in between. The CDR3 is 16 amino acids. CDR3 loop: CATSDLRATSTDTQYF. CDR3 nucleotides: TGTGCCACCAGTGACCTGCGGGCAACTAGCACAGATACGCAGTATTTT.

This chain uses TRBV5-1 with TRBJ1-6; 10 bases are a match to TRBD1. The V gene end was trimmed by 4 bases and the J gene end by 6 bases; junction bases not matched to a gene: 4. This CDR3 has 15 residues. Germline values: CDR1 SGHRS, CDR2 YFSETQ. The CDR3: CASSTRDRGNSPLHF. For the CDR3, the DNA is TGCGCCAGCAGCACCCGGGACAGGGGTAATTCACCCCTCCACTTT.

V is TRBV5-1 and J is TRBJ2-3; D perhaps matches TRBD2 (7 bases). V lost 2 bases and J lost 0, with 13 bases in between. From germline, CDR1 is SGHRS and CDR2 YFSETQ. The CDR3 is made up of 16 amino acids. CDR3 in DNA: TGCGCCAGCAGCTTTAGGGGGAGGGCTAGCACAGATACGCAGTATTTT. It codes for CASSFRGRASTDTQYF.

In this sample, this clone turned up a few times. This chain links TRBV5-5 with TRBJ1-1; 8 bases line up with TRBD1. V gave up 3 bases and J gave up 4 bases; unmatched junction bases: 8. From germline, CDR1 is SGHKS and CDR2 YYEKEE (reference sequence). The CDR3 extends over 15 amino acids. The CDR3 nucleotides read TGTGCCAGCAGCTCAGACAGGGGTAGGGGCACTGAAGCTTTCTTT. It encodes CASSSDRGRGTEAFF.